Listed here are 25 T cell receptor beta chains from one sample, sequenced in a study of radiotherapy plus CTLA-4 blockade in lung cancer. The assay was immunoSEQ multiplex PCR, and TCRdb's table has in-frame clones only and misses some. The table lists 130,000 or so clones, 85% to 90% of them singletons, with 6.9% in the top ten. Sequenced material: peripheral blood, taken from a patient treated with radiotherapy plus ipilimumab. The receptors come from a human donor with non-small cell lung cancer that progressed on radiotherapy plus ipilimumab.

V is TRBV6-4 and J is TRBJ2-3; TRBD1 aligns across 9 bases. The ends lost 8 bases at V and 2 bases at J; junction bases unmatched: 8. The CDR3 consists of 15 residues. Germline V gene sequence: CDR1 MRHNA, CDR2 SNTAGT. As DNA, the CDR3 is TGTGCCAGCTCTCCGGGACAGGGCTTCACAGATACGCAGTATTTT. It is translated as CASSPGQGFTDTQYF.

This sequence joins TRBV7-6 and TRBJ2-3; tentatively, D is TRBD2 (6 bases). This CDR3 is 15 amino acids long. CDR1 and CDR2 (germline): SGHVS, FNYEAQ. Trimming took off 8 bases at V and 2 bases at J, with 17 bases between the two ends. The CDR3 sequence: CASRRTGGFTDTQYF. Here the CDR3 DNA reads TGTGCCAGCCGGCGAACAGGAGGGTTCACAGATACGCAGTATTTT.

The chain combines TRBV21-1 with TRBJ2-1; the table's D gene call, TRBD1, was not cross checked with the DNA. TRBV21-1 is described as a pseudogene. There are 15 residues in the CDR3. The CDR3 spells CASSKEGQPYNEQFF. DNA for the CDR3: TGTGCCAGCAGCAAAGAGGGACAGCCATACAATGAGCAGTTCTTC.

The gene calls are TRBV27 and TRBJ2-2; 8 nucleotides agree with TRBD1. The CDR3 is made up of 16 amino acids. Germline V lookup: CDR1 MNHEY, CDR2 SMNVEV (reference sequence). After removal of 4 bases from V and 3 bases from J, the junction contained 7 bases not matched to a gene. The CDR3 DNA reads TGTGCCAGCAGTTCCTTCGGACAGGGTGACACCGGGGAGCTGTTTTTT. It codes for CASSSFGQGDTGELFF.

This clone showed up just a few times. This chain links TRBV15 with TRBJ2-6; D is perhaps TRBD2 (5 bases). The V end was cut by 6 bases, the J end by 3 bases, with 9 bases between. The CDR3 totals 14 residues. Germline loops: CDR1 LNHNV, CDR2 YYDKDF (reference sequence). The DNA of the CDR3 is TGTGCCACCAGTCGGGGATTTGGGGCCAACGTCCTGACTTTC. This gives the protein CATSRGFGANVLTF.

CDR3 DNA: TGTGCCAGCAGTGAGGTCAGCTACTACGAGCAGTACTTC. Translating it yields CASSEVSYYEQYF. The V gene is TRBV6-1, the J gene TRBJ2-7; D is undetermined. Germline V gene sequence: CDR1 MNHNS, CDR2 SASEGT. V was shortened by 3 bases and J by 3 bases, with 9 bases between the two germline ends. The CDR3 totals 13 residues.

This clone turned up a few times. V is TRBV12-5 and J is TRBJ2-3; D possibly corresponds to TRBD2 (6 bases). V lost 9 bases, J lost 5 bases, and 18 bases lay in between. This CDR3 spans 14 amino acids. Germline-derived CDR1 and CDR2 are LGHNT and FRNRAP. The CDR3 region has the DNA TGTGCTAGCGCCTTCCGGGGGAGTATAGATACGCAGTATTTT. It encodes CASAFRGSIDTQYF. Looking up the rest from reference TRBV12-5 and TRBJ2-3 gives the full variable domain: DARVTQTPRHKVTEMGQEVTMRCQPILGHNTVFWYRQTMMQGLELLAYFRNRAPLDDSGMPKDRFSAEMPDATLATLKIQPSEPRDSAVYFCASAFRGSIDTQYFGPGTRLTVL.

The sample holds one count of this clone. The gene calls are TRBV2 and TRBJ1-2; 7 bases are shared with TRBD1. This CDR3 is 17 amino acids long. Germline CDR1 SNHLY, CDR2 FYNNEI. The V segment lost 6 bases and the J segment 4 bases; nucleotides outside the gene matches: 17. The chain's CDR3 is CASSDTGGRGKGYGYTF. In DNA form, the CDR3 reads TGTGCCAGCAGCGACACCGGAGGCAGGGGGAAAGGCTATGGCTACACCTTC.

The CDR3: CASLVSIYTEAFF. The CDR3 DNA reads TGTGCCAGCCTTGTCTCCATCTACACTGAAGCTTTCTTT. The chain employs TRBV2 and TRBJ1-1; unclear D gene. Germline V lookup: CDR1 SNHLY, CDR2 FYNNEI. V lost 8 bases, J lost 3 bases, and 13 bases lay in between. The CDR3 has 13 amino acids.

The CDR3 sequence: CASSPGLAGGLSYNEQFF. The DNA for the CDR3 is TGTGCCAGCAGTCCGGGACTAGCGGGAGGCCTCTCCTACAATGAGCAGTTCTTC. This chain links TRBV4-2 with TRBJ2-1; 15 bases align to TRBD2. V dropped 6 bases and J dropped 0; count of bases not matched to a gene: 6. This CDR3 region has 18 residues. Germline CDR1 LGHNA, CDR2 YNFKEQ.

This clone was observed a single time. The CDR3 loop is CASSFSQGPNEQYF. Here the CDR3 DNA reads TGTGCCAGCAGTTTTTCTCAGGGTCCCAACGAGCAGTACTTC. V is TRBV6-6 and J is TRBJ2-7, with a possible D match to TRBD1 (5 bases). The CDR3 has 14 amino acids. V lost 4 bases and J lost 5, with 15 bases in between. CDR1 is MNHNY, CDR2 SVGAGI, per germline (reference sequence).

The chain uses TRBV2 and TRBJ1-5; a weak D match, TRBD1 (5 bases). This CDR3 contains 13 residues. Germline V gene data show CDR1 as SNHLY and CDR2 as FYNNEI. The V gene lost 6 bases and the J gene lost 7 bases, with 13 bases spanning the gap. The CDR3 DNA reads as TGTGCCAGCAGGGGCAGGGCCGCCCAGCCCCAGCATTTT. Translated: CASRGRAAQPQHF.

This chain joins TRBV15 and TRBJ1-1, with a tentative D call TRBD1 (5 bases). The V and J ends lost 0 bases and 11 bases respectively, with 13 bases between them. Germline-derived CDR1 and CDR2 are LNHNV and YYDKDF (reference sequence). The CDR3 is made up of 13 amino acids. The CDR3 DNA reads TGTGCCACCAGCAGAGATGGCTGGGAGGGGGCTTTCTTT. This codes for CATSRDGWEGAFF.

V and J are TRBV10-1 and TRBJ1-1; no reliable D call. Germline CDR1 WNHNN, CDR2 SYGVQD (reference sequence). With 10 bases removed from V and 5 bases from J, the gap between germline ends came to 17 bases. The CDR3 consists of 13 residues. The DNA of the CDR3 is TGCGCCACCCCCAGCACCGGGAAGACTGAAGCTTTCTTT. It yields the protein CATPSTGKTEAFF.

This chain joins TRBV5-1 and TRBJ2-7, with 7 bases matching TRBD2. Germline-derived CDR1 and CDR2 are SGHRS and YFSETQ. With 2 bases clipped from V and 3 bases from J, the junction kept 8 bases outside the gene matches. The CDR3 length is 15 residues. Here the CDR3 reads CASSFVSGGGYEQYF. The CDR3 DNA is TGCGCCAGCAGCTTCGTCTCGGGAGGTGGCTACGAGCAGTACTTC.

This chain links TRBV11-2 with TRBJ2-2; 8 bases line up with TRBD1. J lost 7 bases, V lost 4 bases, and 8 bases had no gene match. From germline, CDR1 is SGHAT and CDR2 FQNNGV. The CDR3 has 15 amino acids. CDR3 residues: CASSSNRGIVGELFF. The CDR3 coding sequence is TGTGCCAGCAGCTCCAACAGGGGGATAGTCGGGGAGCTGTTTTTT.

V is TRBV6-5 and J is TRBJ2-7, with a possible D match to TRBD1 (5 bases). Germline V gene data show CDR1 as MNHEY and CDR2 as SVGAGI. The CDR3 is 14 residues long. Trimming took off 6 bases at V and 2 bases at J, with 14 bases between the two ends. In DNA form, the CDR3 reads TGTGCCAGCAGAACGGACACGCTAACCTACGAGCAGTACTTC. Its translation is CASRTDTLTYEQYF.

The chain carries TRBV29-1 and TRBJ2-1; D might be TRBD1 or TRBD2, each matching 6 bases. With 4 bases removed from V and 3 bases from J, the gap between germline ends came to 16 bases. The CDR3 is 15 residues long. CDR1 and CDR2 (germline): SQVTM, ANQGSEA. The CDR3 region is CSVVEGGRGYNEQFF. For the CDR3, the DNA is TGCAGCGTTGTCGAGGGGGGACGGGGCTACAATGAGCAGTTCTTC.

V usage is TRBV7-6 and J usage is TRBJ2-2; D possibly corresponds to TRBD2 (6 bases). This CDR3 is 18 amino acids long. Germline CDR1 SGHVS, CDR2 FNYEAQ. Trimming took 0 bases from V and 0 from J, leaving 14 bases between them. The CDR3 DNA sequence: TGTGCCAGCAGCTTAGCGAGATTAGCGGCTGCGAACACCGGGGAGCTGTTTTTT. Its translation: CASSLARLAAANTGELFF.

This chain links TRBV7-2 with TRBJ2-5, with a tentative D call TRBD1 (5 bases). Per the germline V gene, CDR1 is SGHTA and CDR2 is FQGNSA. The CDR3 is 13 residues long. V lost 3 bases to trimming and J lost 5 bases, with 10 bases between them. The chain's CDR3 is CASSFGAPETQYF. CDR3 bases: TGTGCCAGCAGCTTTGGGGCCCCCGAGACCCAGTACTTC.

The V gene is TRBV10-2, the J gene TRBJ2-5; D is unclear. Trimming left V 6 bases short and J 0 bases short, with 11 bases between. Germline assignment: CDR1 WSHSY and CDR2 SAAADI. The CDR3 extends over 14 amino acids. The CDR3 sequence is CASSNPGNQETQYF. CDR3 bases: TGCGCCAGCAGCAATCCCGGTAACCAAGAGACCCAGTACTTC.

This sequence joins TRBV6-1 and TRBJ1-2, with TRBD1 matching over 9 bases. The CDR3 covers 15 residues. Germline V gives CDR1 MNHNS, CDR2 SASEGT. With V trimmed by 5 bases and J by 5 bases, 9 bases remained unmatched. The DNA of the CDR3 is TGTGCCAGCAGTAAACAGGGGGCTATTAATTATGGCTACACCTTC. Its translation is CASSKQGAINYGYTF.

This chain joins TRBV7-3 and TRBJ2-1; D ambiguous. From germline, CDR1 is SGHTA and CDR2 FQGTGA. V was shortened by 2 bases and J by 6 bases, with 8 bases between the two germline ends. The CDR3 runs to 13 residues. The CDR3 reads CASSLQQFNEQFF. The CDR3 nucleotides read TGTGCCAGCAGCTTACAGCAGTTCAATGAGCAGTTCTTC.

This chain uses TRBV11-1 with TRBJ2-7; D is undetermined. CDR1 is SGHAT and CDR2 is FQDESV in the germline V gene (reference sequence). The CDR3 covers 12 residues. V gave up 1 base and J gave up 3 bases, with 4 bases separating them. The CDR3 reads CASSLDLYEQYF. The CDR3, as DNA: TGTGCCAGCAGCTTAGACCTCTACGAGCAGTACTTC.

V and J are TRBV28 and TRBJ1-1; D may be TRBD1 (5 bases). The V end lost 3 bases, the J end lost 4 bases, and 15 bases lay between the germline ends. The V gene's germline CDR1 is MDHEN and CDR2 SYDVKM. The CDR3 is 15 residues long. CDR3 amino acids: CASSLGGIHSTEAFF. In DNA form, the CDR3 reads TGTGCCAGCAGTTTGGGGGGGATTCATAGCACTGAAGCTTTCTTT.